These T cell receptor beta chains were read from a single sample in a study of shared clonotypes between healthy human individuals. Repertoires were generated with immunoSEQ multiplex PCR, while TCRdb's copy carries only in-frame clones and drops some. Among approximately 940,000 clones, approximately 80% were seen once, and the ten largest hold over 1.3%. Sample: memory CD4+ T cells sorted from blood. These receptors were obtained from a young man in good health. The CDR3 runs from the conserved cysteine through the conserved F or W. The D gene is left open where the match is weak. Not all rows give a size; the values are once, few, many and, for expanded clones, a class.

-,-,TRBV11-2,TRBJ2-7,TGTGCCAGCAGCTTAGCCTGGGGCGACGCGCACCCCTACGAGCAGTACTTC,CASSLAWGDAHPYEQYF
once,-,TRBV28,TRBJ1-6,TGTGCCAGCATTAAGAGCTCCTATAATTCACCCCTCCACTTT,CASIKSSYNSPLHF
-,-,TRBV7-6,TRBJ2-2,TGTGCCAGCAGCTTAGGCAGGGGTTCCGGGGAGCTGTTTTTT,CASSLGRGSGELFF
few,-,TRBV28,TRBJ1-4,TGTGCCAGCAGTCCCCCCGGTTCCGATGAAAAACTGTTTTTT,CASSPPGSDEKLFF
-,-,TRBV30,TRBJ2-1,TGTGCCTGGACACCGAGGGGTACCTACAATGAGCAGTTCTTC,CAWTPRGTYNEQFF
once,-,TRBV7-2,TRBJ1-1,TGTGCCAGCAGCTTAGTCTTTTCAGGAAGGGAAGCTTTCTTT,CASSLVFSGREAFF
-,-,TRBV6-1,TRBJ2-7,TGTGCCAGCAGTGAAGCACGATTCGGCGGTCACAGCTCCTACGAGCAGTACTTC,CASSEARFGGHSSYEQYF
-,TRBD1,TRBV6-1,TRBJ2-5,TGTGCCAGTGTGCAGGGGGCTTGGCAAGAGACCCAGTACTTC,CASVQGAWQETQYF
-,-,TRBV6-1,TRBJ1-5,TGTGCCAGCAGTGCTGGGGGCGTTATCATGCCCCAGCATTTT,CASSAGGVIMPQHF
-,-,TRBV5-1,TRBJ1-4,TGCGCCAGCAGCTTGCAGGGGAGGGCTAATGAAAAACTGTTTTTT,CASSLQGRANEKLFF
-,-,TRBV30,TRBJ2-7,TGTGCCTGCCCCAGGGGGGAGGGCGTCTCCCTAAATTACTACGAGCAGTACTTC,CACPRGEGVSLNYYEQYF
-,-,TRBV5-6,TRBJ2-1,TGTGCCAGCAGCTTCTACCGGGCCGGAGAGAAATTCAACAATGAGCAGTTCTTC,CASSFYRAGEKFNNEQFF
-,-,TRBV6-6,TRBJ2-2,TGTGCCAGCACCGAGGGGACAACCGGGGAGCTGTTTTTT,CASTEGTTGELFF
once,-,TRBV6-5,TRBJ1-1,TGTGCCAGCGAATCAGGGAAAGAAGCTTTCTTT,CASESGKEAFF
-,-,TRBV29-1,TRBJ1-1,TGCAGCGTTGTTCTAGGGGTTGCTTTCTTT,CSVVLGVAFF
many,TRBD1,TRBV6-1,TRBJ2-3,TGTGCCAGCAGTGTTGGGACAGGGTACTCAGATACGCAGTATTTT,CASSVGTGYSDTQYF
-,-,TRBV11-2,TRBJ2-2,TGTGCCAGCAGCCCTGAGTGGGGGGAGCTGTTTTTT,CASSPEWGELFF
once,-,TRBV19,TRBJ2-7,TGTGCCAGTAGTGAGGGGACACTCTACGAGCAGTACTTC,CASSEGTLYEQYF
-,-,TRBV10-3,TRBJ1-5,TGTGCCATCAGTGAGTCGGCAGGGGAGGGCCATCAGCCCCAGCATTTT,CAISESAGEGHQPQHF
few,TRBD1,TRBV5-1,TRBJ1-6,TGCGCCAGCAGCTTGGCTGGGGACAGGGGATCACCCCTCCACTTT,CASSLAGDRGSPLHF
-,-,TRBV9,TRBJ1-5,TGTGCCAGCAGCCCCAGCGGGGCAGGTCAGCCCCAGCATTTT,CASSPSGAGQPQHF
few,TRBD1,TRBV2,TRBJ1-1,TGTGCCAGCAGTGGACAGGGGAGAAACACTGAAGCTTTCTTT,CASSGQGRNTEAFF
-,-,TRBV19,TRBJ2-2,TGTGCCAGTAGTATAGACAGGAACACCGGGGAGCTGTTTTTT,CASSIDRNTGELFF
many,TRBD1,TRBV6-6,TRBJ1-3,TGTGCCAGCAGCCCTGGGACAGCCTCTGGAAACACCATATATTTT,CASSPGTASGNTIYF
few,TRBD1,TRBV7-6,TRBJ1-1,TGTGCCAGCAGCTTAGCCGGGACAGCGTCTGAAGCTTTCTTT,CASSLAGTASEAFF
once,-,TRBV11-2,TRBJ1-1,TGTGCCAGCAGCTCACAAGGACTGACTACCACTGAAGCTTTCTTT,CASSSQGLTTTEAFF
-,-,TRBV10-3,TRBJ2-3,TGTGCCATCAGTGACAGTACCTCTAGCACAGATACGCAGTATTTT,CAISDSTSSTDTQYF
-,-,TRBV19,TRBJ1-1,TGTGCCAGTAGTATATCCACTACGGGCACTGAAGCTTTCTTT,CASSISTTGTEAFF
-,-,TRBV11-2,TRBJ2-5,TGTGCCAGCAGCCCCCAGGGCCGGGGGACCCAGTACTTC,CASSPQGRGTQYF
-,-,TRBV5-4,TRBJ2-3,TGTGCCAGCAGCTTGGAGCCCCTATTTAGGGTGGATACGCAGTATTTT,CASSLEPLFRVDTQYF
once,-,TRBV2,TRBJ1-5,TGTGCCAGCAGTCAGGGAAAAGGCCAGCCCCAGCATTTT,CASSQGKGQPQHF
-,-,TRBV7-3,TRBJ2-2,TGTGCCAGCAGCTTAATCAGGGGAGGCACCGGGGAGCTGTTTTTT,CASSLIRGGTGELFF
-,TRBD2,TRBV6-1,TRBJ2-3,TGTGCCAGCAGTAATGGACTAGCCAGCACAGATACGCAGTATTTT,CASSNGLASTDTQYF
-,-,TRBV13,TRBJ1-1,TGTGCCAGCAGCTTAGCAGGGTGGAAAACTGAAGCTTTCTTT,CASSLAGWKTEAFF
many,TRBD2,TRBV7-2,TRBJ2-5,TGTGCCAGCAGCTCCGGACTAGCGGTGGGGGCGCCCCAGTACTTC,CASSSGLAVGAPQYF